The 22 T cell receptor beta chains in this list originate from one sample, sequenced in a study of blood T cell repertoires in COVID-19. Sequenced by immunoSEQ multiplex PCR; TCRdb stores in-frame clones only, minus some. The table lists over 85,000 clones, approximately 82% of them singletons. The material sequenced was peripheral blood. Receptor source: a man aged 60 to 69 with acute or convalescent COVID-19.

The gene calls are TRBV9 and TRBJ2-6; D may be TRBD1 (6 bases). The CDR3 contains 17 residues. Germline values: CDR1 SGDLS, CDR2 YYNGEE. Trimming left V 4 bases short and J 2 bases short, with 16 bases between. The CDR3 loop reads CASSPRSTGTGANVLTF. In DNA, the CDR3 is TGTGCCAGCAGCCCCCGTTCTACAGGGACTGGGGCCAACGTCCTGACTTTC.

Written as DNA, the CDR3 is TGTGCCAGCAGTCCCTCCCGCGGCCGCTCCTACAATGAGCAGTTCTTC. It yields the protein CASSPSRGRSYNEQFF. V gene TRBV7-7 combines with J gene TRBJ2-1; D gene uncertain. This CDR3 region has 16 residues. The V and J ends lost 6 bases and 0 bases respectively, with 15 bases between them. Germline V gives CDR1 SSHAT, CDR2 FNYEAQ (reference sequence).

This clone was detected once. CDR3 DNA sequence: TGCGCCAGCAGCGTTAGCGGGGGGCAAGAGACCCAGTACTTC. Protein product: CASSVSGGQETQYF. This chain connects TRBV5-1 to TRBJ2-5; 10 bases map to TRBD2. The V segment lost 4 bases and the J segment 2 bases; nucleotides outside the gene matches: 2. CDR3 size: 14 residues. From germline, CDR1 is SGHRS and CDR2 YFSETQ.

The CDR3 sequence: CASRGQGISPGNTIYF. The CDR3 region has the DNA TGTGCCAGCAGAGGACAGGGCATCAGTCCTGGAAACACCATATATTTT. The V and J genes are TRBV28 and TRBJ1-3, with 8 bases matching TRBD1. The trim removed 6 bases at V and 2 bases at J, leaving 9 bases unmatched. The germline CDR1 and CDR2 sequences are MDHEN and SYDVKM. This CDR3 has 16 residues.

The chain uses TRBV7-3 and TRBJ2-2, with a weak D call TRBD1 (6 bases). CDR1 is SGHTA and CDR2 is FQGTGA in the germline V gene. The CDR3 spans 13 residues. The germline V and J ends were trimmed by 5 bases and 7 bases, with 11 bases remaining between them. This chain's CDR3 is CASSPGVDGELFF. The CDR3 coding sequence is TGTGCCAGCAGCCCAGGGGTCGACGGGGAGCTGTTTTTT.

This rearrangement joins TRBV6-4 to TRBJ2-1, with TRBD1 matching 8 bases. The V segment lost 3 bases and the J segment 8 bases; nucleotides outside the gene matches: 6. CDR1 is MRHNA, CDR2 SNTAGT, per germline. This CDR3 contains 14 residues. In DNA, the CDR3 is TGTGCCAGCAGTGAAGGGCAGGGGGCACATGAGCAGTTCTTC. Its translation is CASSEGQGAHEQFF.

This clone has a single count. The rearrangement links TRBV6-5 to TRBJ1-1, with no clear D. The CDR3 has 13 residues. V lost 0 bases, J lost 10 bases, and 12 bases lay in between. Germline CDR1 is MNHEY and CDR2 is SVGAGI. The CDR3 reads CASSYSREEGAFF. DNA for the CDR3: TGTGCCAGCAGTTACTCGAGAGAAGAGGGAGCTTTCTTT.

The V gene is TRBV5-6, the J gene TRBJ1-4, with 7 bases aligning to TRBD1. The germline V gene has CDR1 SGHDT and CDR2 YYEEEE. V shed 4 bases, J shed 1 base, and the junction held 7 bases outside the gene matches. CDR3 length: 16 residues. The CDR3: CASSNSYRGTNEKLFF. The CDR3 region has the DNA TGTGCCAGCAGCAACTCCTACAGGGGAACTAATGAAAAACTGTTTTTT.

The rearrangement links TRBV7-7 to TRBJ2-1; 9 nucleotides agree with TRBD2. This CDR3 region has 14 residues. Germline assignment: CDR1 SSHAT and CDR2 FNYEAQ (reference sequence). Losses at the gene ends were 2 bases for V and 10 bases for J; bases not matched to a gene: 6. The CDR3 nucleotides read TGTGCCAGCAGCTTAAACTTAGCGGGGGCGGAGCAGTTCTTC. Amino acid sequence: CASSLNLAGAEQFF.

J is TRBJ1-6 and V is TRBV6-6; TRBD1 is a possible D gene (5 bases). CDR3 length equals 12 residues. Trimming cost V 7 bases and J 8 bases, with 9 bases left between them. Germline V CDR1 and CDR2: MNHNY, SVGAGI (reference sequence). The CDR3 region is CASTEGDSPLHF. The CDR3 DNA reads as TGTGCCAGCACCGAAGGGGATTCACCCCTCCACTTT.

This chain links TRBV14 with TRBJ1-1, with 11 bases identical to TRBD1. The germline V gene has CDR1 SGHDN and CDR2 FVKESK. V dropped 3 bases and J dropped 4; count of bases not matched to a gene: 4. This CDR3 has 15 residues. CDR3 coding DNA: TGTGCCAGCAGCCATCTCGGGACAGGGGGCACTGAAGCTTTCTTT. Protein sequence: CASSHLGTGGTEAFF.

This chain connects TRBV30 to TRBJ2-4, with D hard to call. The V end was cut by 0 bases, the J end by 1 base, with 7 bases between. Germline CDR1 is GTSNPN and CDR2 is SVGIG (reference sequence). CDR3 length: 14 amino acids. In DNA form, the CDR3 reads TGTGCCTGGAGTGTACAAAGTGCCAAAAACATTCAGTACTTC. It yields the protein CAWSVQSAKNIQYF.

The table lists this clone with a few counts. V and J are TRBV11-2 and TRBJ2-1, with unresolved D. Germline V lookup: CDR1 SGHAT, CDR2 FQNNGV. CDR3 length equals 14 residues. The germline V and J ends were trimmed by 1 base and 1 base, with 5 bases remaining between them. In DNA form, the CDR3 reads TGTGCCAGCAGCTTAGTTCGGTCCTACAATGAGCAGTTCTTC. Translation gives CASSLVRSYNEQFF.

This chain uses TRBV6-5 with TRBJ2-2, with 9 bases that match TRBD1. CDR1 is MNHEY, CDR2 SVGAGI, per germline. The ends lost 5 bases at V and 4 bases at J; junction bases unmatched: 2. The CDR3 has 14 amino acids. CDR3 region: CASSQTGGTGELFF. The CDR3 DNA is TGTGCCAGCAGTCAGACAGGGGGCACCGGGGAGCTGTTTTTT.

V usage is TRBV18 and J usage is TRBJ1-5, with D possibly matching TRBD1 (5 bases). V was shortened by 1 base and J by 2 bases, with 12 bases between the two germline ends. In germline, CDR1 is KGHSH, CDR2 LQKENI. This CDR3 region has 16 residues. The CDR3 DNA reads TGTGCCAGCTCACCACAGGCAGGGAATCGCAATCAGCCCCAGCATTTT. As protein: CASSPQAGNRNQPQHF.

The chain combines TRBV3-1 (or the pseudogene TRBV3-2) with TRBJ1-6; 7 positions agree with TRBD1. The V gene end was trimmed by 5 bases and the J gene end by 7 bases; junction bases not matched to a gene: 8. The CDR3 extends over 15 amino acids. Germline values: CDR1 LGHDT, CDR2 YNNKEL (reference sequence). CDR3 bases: TGTGCCAGCAGCAATTCCAGGGGGAGAAATTCACCCCTCCACTTT. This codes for CASSNSRGRNSPLHF.

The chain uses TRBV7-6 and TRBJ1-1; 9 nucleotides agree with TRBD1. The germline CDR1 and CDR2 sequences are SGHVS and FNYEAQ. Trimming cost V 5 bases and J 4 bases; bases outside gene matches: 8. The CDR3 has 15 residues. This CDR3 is CASSGQQGAATEAFF. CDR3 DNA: TGTGCCAGCAGCGGTCAACAGGGGGCTGCCACTGAAGCTTTCTTT.

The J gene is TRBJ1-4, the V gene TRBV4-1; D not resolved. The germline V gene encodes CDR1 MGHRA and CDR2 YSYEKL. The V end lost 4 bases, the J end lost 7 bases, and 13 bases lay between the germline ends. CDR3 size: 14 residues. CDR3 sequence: CASSPPLRSEKLFF. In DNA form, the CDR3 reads TGCGCCAGCAGCCCCCCCCTGAGGAGTGAAAAACTGTTTTTT.

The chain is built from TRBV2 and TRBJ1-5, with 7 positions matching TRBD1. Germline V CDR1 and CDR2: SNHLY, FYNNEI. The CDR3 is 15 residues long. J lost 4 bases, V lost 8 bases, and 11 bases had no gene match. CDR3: CASVRTGRGNQPQHF. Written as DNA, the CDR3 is TGTGCCAGCGTCAGAACGGGCAGGGGGAATCAGCCCCAGCATTTT.

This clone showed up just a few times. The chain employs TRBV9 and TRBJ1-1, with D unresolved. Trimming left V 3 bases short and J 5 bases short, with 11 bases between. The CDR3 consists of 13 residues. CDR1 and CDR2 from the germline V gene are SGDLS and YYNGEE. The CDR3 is CASSAPPGTEAFF. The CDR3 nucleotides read TGTGCCAGCAGCGCCCCCCCGGGGACTGAAGCTTTCTTT.

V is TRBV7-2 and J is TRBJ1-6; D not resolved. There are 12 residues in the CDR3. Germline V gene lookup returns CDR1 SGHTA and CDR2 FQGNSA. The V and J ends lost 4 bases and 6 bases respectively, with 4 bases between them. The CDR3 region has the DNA TGTGCCAGCAGCTCCGTTAATTCACCCCTCCACTTT. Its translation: CASSSVNSPLHF.

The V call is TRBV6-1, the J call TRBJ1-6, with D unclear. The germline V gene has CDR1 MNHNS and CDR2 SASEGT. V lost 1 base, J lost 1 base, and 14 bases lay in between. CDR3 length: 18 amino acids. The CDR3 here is CASSEVGVRGSYNSPLHF. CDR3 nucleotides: TGTGCCAGCAGTGAAGTAGGAGTGCGGGGTTCCTATAATTCACCCCTCCACTTT.